A single sample gave rise to the 3 T cell receptor beta chains below, sequenced in a study of blood T cells in healthy people across ages. Alongside a J-beta primer mix, a sample-barcoded 5' primer served in a second PCR lasting roughly 6 to 11 cycles. TCRdb called the 5' RACE reads again in MiXCR, with one record for every CDR3 protein. The table lists approximately 2,000,000 distinct CDR3 sequences, roughly 43% of them singletons. The material sequenced was blood. The receptors derive from a human donor in good health.

J is TRBJ1-2 and V is TRBV28; tentatively, D is TRBD1 (5 bases). There are 14 residues in the CDR3. Trimming pared 6 bases from V and 4 bases from J, leaving 15 bases between. CDR1 and CDR2 from the germline V gene are MDHEN and SYDVKM. CDR3 amino acids: CASSRPTGSYGYTF. CDR3 nucleotides: TGTGCCAGCAGCCGCCCCACAGGTTCCTATGGCTACACCTTC.

The rearrangement links TRBV13 to TRBJ2-7; D gene ambiguous. The germline gives CDR1 PRHDT, CDR2 FYEKMQ (reference sequence). This CDR3 contains 13 residues. Trimming pared 5 bases from V and 4 bases from J, leaving 12 bases between. The CDR3 region has the DNA TGTGCCAGCAGCCAAAAGACTGTATACGAGCAGTACTTC. Translation gives CASSQKTVYEQYF.

This clonotype was observed a handful of times. This chain uses TRBV12-3 or TRBV12-4 with TRBJ2-5; 7 nucleotides agree with TRBD2. The CDR3 extends over 13 amino acids. V dropped 3 bases and J dropped 7; count of bases not matched to a gene: 5. CDR3 bases: TGTGCCAGCAGTTTTGAGGGGAGGGGGACCCAGTACTTC. Amino acid sequence: CASSFEGRGTQYF.